This entry is about one TCR beta chain. The antigen it binds to is not known. No clone much larger than this one lies a single base away; base qualities are absent. The data originate from a study of CD8 T cells in Susac syndrome (dated by TCRdb to the late 2010s). A note on the overall study: Repertoire sequencing was used to test whether CD8+ T cell activation and differentiation in Susac syndrome was antigen driven. Summary of the overall study and its limitations: The TCR sequencing and HLA analysis was acknowledged to have included a relatively small number of individuals.

The CDR3 goes from the cysteine to the phenylalanine over 12 residues. The DNA shown is the 36-base CDR3, in frame from base 1. A distance of 11 bases separates the germline ends of V and J, which lose 1 base and 11 bases respectively. CDR1 and CDR2 (SGHNT, YENEEA) derive from the germline V gene. High-throughput TCR beta sequencing profiled peripheral blood CD8+ and CD4+ T cells from healthy donors, Susac syndrome patients and multiple sclerosis patients. The multiple sclerosis controls were treatment-naive patients who had stable or active relapsing-remitting disease and met the revised McDonald criteria. Bulk CD8+ and CD4+ T cells were purified by magnetic negative isolation, while CD8+ TEMRA cells were enriched using FACS. Blood was collected in EDTA tubes and processed within 24 hours, with PBMCs isolated through density gradient centrifugation. PBMCs destined for TCR sequencing were cryopreserved in liquid nitrogen and later thawed in a 37 °C water bath. Purity of sorted or isolated CD4+, CD8+ and CD8+ TEMRA cells was at least 90%.

RNA was extracted with the RNeasy kit and about 0.5 to 1 ug was reverse transcribed using random hexamers. TCR beta CDR3 regions were amplified with the immunoSEQ multiplex PCR assay covering 54 Vbeta and 13 Jbeta segments. PCR amplification bias was corrected by using a synthetic template baseline for primer optimization and computational correction. In the source study's methods: Reads were annotated to V, D and J genes per IMGT and analyzed with immunoSEQ Analyzer, keeping only productive sequences. Clonality was calculated as one minus the Shannon entropy normalized by log2 of the number of productive unique sequences. For each patient and control, public and private clones were evaluated within the 100 most prevalent clones. Clones were defined as Susac-specific if absent from the healthy and MS cohorts, from 900 to 1,300 published viral clones and from other ImmuneACCESS disease sequences. The public sequencing data were trimmed at Q25 with fastp and processed into clonotypes with MiXCR by TCRdb, which kept only in-frame beta chains. When rows share a CDR3 protein, they turn into one entry using the most common DNA and genes. These V and J calls rely on TCRdb rather than the paper's analysis. The sample has fewer than 350,000 distinct CDR3 sequences on record, about 92% of them singletons. 0.065% of the sample is taken by the ten largest.

The receptor's source is a human donor with multiple sclerosis. Recombination linked TRBV11-3 to TRBJ1-1; the D gene lacks a confident call. Sequencing used CD4+ T cells from PBMCs. This receptor carries the CDR3 CASSLGAGYAFF. The DNA sequence is TGTGCCAGCAGCTTAGGGGCCGGATACGCTTTCTTT.